The clone carrying this TCR beta chain was seen only a few times. MiXCR, applied by TCRdb to the 5' RACE reads, yields one record per CDR3 protein. The sample contains 450,000 to 600,000 distinct CDR3 sequences, about 14% of which appear only once. V lost 5 bases, J lost 7 bases, and 18 bases lay in between. In germline, CDR1 is SGHAT, CDR2 FQNNGV. There are 15 residues in the CDR3. These data come from a study of T cells after yellow fever vaccination. Sequencing was performed on PBMCs, taken on the day of the yellow fever booster vaccination. The V call is TRBV11-2, the J call TRBJ2-1; D remains unclear. This sequence was found in a man under 40 who received the YFV17D yellow fever vaccine. The CDR3 loop is CASSPLTRWINEQFF. The CDR3 nucleotides read TGTGCCAGCAGCCCACTGACACGCTGGATTAATGAGCAGTTCTTC.